This T cell receptor beta chain comes out of a study of brain T cells in children with intractable seizures. Germline lookup yields CDR1 MNHEY and CDR2 SMNVEV (reference sequence). The CDR3 is 15 residues long. V was clipped by 3 bases and J by 9 bases; unmatched bases: 8. Only in-frame clones appear in the TCRdb table, and some are missing; sequencing was by immunoSEQ multiplex PCR. The sample has fewer than 150,000 clones; roughly 94% are singletons. Specimen: peripheral blood, collected at surgery. This chain joins TRBV27 and TRBJ2-3, with TRBD2 matching 11 bases. The TCR sequence derives from a boy under two years old with hemimegalencephaly and intractable seizures. The CDR3 protein is CASSFDSGRAETQYF. The CDR3 DNA reads as TGTGCCAGCAGTTTTGATAGCGGGAGGGCCGAGACGCAGTATTTT.